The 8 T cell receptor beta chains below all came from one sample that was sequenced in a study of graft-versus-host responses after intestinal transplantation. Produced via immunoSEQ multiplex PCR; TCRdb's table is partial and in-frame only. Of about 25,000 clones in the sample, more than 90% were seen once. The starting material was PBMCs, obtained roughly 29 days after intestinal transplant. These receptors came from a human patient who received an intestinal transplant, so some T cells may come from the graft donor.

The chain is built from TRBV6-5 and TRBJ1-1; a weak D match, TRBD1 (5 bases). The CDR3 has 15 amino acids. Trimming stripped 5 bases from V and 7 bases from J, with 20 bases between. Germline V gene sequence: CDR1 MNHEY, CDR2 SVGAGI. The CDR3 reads CASSLLGTGNDEAFF. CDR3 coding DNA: TGTGCCAGCAGTCTACTGGGGACGGGGAACGATGAAGCTTTCTTT.

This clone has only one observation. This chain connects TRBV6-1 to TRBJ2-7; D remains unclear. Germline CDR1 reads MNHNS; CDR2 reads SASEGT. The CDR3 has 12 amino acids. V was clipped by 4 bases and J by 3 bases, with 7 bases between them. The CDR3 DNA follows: TGTGCCAGCAGTGTCCGGAGCTACGAGCAGTACTTC. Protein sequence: CASSVRSYEQYF.

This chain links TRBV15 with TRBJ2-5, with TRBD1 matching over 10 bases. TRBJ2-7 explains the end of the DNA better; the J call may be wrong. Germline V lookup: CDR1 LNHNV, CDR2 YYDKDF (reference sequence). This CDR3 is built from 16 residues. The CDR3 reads CATSTARGTGVYEQYF. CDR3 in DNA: TGTGCCACCAGCACGGCTAGGGGGACAGGGGTCTACGAGCAGTACTTC.

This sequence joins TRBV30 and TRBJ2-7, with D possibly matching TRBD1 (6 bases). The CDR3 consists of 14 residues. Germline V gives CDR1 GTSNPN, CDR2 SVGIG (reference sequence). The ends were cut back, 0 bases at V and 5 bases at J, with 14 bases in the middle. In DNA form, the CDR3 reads TGTGCCTGGAGTGTATTAGGGGGTAGGGACGAGCAGTACTTC. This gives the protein CAWSVLGGRDEQYF. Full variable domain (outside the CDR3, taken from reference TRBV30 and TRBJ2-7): SQTIHQWPATLVQPVGSPLSLECTVEGTSNPNLYWYRQAAGRGLQLLFYSVGIGQISSEVPQNLSASRPQDRQFILSSKKLLLSDSGFYLCAWSVLGGRDEQYFGPGTRLTVT.

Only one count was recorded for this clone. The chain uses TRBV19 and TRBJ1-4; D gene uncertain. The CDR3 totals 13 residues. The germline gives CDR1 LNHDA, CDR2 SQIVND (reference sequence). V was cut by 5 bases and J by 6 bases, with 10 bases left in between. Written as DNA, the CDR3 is TGTGCCAGTAGTTGGTGGGAGGATGAAAAACTGTTTTTT. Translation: CASSWWEDEKLFF.

DNA of the CDR3: TGCGCCAGTAGGAGGATAACCAATTTTCGTTGGGGAGCTTTCTTT. Its translation is CASRRITNFRWGAFF. This rearrangement joins TRBV10-1 to TRBJ1-1; no reliable D call. Trimming removed 9 bases at V and 10 bases at J, with 27 bases between. Germline V gives CDR1 WNHNN, CDR2 SYGVQD (reference sequence). CDR3 length equals 15 residues.

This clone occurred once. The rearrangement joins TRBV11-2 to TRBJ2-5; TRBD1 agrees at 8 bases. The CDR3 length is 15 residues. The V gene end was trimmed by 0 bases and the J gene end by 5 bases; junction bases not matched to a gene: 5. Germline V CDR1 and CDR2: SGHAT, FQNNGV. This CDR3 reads CASSLDQGAMETQYF. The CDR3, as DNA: TGTGCCAGCAGCTTAGATCAGGGGGCAATGGAGACCCAGTACTTC.

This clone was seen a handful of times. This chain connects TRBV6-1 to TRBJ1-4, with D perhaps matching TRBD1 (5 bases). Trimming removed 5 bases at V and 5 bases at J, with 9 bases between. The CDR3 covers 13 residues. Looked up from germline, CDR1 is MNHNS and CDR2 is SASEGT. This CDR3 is CASSKQENEKLFF. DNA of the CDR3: TGTGCCAGCAGTAAACAGGAAAATGAAAAACTGTTTTTT.